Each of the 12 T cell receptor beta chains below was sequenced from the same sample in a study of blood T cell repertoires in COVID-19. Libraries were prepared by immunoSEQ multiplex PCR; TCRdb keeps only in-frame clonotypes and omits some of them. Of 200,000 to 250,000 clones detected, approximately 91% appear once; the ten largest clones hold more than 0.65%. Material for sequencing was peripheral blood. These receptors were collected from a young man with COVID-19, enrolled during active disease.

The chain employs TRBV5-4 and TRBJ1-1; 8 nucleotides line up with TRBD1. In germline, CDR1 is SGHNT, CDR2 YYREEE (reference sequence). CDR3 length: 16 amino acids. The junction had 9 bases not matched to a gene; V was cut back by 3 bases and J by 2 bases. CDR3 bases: TGTGCCAGCAGCTCCCCGGGACAGGCACATAACACTGAAGCTTTCTTT. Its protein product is CASSSPGQAHNTEAFF. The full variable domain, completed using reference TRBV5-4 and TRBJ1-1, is ETGVTQSPTHLIKTRGQQVTLRCSSQSGHNTVSWYQQALGQGPQFIFQYYREEENGRGNFPPRFSGLQFPNYSSELNVNALELDDSALYLCASSSPGQAHNTEAFFGQGTRLTVV.

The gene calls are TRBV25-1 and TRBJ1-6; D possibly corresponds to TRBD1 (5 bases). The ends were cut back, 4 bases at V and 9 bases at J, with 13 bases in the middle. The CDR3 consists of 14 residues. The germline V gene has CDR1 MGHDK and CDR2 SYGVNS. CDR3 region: CASSGHGGGSPLHF. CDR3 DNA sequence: TGTGCCAGCAGTGGCCACGGGGGTGGTTCACCCCTCCACTTT.

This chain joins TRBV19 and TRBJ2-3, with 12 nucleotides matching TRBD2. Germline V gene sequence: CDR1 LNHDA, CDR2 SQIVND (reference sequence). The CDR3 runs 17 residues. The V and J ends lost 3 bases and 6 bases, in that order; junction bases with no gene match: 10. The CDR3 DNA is TGTGCCAGTAGTATGGCGGCTAGCGGGGGGGCCTTGGATACGCAGTATTTT. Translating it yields CASSMAASGGALDTQYF.

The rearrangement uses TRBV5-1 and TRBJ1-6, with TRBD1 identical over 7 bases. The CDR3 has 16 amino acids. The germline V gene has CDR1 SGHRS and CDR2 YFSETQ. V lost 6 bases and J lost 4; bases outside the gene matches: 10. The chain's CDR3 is CASTRGDSAYNSPLHF. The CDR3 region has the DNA TGCGCCAGCACCAGGGGGGACAGCGCATATAATTCACCCCTCCACTTT.

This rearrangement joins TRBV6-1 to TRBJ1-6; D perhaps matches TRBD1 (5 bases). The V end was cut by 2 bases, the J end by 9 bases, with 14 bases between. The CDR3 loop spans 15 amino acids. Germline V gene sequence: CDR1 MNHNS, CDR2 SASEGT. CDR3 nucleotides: TGTGCCAGCAGTGAAATCGGTAAGGGGTTTTCACCCCTCCACTTT. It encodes CASSEIGKGFSPLHF.

The chain's CDR3 is CSVVGQPAYEQYF. For the CDR3, the DNA is TGCAGCGTTGTGGGGCAGCCGGCCTACGAGCAGTACTTC. This chain connects TRBV29-1 to TRBJ2-7, with D tentatively TRBD1 (5 bases). In germline, CDR1 is SQVTM, CDR2 ANQGSEA. CDR3 length: 13 amino acids. With 4 bases removed from V and 2 bases from J, the gap between germline ends came to 12 bases.

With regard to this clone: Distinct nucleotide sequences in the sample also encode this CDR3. The CDR3 region is CASSQLAGGYNEQFF. CDR3 sequence (DNA): TGTGCCAGCAGTCAGCTAGCGGGGGGCTACAATGAGCAGTTCTTC. The chain couples TRBV2 to TRBJ2-1, with 11 positions matching TRBD2. The CDR3 runs 15 residues. CDR1 SNHLY and CDR2 FYNNEI come from the germline V gene. The V and J ends lost 5 bases and 3 bases, in that order; junction bases with no gene match: 3.

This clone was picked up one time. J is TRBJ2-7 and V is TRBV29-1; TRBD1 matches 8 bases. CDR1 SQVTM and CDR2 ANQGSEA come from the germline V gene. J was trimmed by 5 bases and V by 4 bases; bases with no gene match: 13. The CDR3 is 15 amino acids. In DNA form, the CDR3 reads TGCAGCGTTGGCTTAGGCCGGACAGGGTTCAACGAGCAGTACTTC. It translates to CSVGLGRTGFNEQYF.

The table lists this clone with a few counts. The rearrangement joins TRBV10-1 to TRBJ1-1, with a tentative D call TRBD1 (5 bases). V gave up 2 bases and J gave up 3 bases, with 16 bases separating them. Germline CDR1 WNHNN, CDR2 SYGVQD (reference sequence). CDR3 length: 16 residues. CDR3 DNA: TGCGCCAGCAGTGAGGACCAAACAGGAAGACACACTGAAGCTTTCTTT. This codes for CASSEDQTGRHTEAFF.

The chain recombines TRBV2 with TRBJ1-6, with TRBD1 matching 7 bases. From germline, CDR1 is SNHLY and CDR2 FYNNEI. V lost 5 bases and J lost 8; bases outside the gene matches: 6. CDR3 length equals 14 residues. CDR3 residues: CASSHRQGHSPLHF. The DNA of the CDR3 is TGTGCCAGCAGTCACCGACAGGGACATTCACCCCTCCACTTT.

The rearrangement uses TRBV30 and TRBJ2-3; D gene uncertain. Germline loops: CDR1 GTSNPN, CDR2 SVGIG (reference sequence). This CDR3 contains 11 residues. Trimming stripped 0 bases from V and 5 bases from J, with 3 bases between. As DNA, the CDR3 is TGTGCCTGGAGTGTTCTAGATACGCAGTATTTT. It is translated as CAWSVLDTQYF.

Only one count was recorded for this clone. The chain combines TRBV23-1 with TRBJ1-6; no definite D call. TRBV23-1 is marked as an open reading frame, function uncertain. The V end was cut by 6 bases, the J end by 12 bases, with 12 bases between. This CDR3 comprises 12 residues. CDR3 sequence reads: CASSLPSGPLHF. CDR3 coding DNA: TGCGCCAGCAGCCTTCCATCAGGACCCCTCCACTTT.